These 27 T cell receptor beta chains share one sample of origin, sequenced in a study of PD-1 blockade in mismatch repair-deficient tumors. Generated by immunoSEQ multiplex PCR, the TCRdb table keeps only in-frame clones and is missing some. Of about 40,000 clones in the sample, about 76% were seen once. The sequencing used peripheral blood, collected 4 weeks after starting pembrolizumab. These receptors all stem from an adult with mismatch repair-deficient cancer.

The J gene is TRBJ2-6, the V gene TRBV30, with D hard to call. The ends were cut back, 0 bases at V and 0 bases at J, with 9 bases in the middle. The CDR3 is made up of 16 amino acids. Germline V lookup: CDR1 GTSNPN, CDR2 SVGIG (reference sequence). The CDR3 here is CAWSVDWNSGANVLTF. CDR3 DNA sequence: TGTGCCTGGAGTGTAGATTGGAACTCTGGGGCCAACGTCCTGACTTTC.

The chain is built from TRBV7-6 and TRBJ2-1; no clear D gene. Trimming stripped 3 bases from V and 8 bases from J, with 8 bases between. In germline, CDR1 is SGHVS, CDR2 FNYEAQ. The CDR3 consists of 12 residues. The CDR3 region is CASSFANDEQFF. DNA of the CDR3: TGTGCCAGCAGCTTCGCTAACGATGAGCAGTTCTTC.

J is TRBJ1-3 and V is TRBV19, with D possibly being TRBD1 (5 bases). The germline V and J ends were trimmed by 3 bases and 3 bases, with 9 bases remaining between them. CDR3 length equals 14 residues. The germline V gene has CDR1 LNHDA and CDR2 SQIVND (reference sequence). The CDR3 reads CASSIGGSGNTIYF. The DNA of the CDR3 is TGTGCCAGTAGTATTGGGGGAAGTGGAAACACCATATATTTT.

The genes are TRBV19 and TRBJ2-6; D gene ambiguous. V gave up 3 bases and J gave up 0 bases, with 6 bases separating them. Germline V gene sequence: CDR1 LNHDA, CDR2 SQIVND (reference sequence). This CDR3 spans 15 amino acids. CDR3 amino acids: CASSMEGSGANVLTF. The CDR3 DNA sequence: TGTGCCAGTAGTATGGAAGGCTCTGGGGCCAACGTCCTGACTTTC.

This clone is medium-sized in the sample. V is TRBV6-4 and J is TRBJ2-7; TRBD2 aligns across 9 bases. The CDR3 consists of 15 residues. After removal of 3 bases from V and 3 bases from J, the junction contained 6 bases not matched to a gene. CDR1 and CDR2 from the germline V gene are MRHNA and SNTAGT. DNA for the CDR3: TGTGCCAGCAGTGAAGGTAGCGGGAGCATCTACGAGCAGTACTTC. Protein: CASSEGSGSIYEQYF.

The chain uses TRBV5-4 and TRBJ2-7, with 13 positions matching TRBD2. Trimming removed 4 bases from V and 6 bases from J; junction bases left unmatched: 4. Germline loops: CDR1 SGHNT, CDR2 YYREEE (reference sequence). The CDR3 is 14 amino acids. CDR3 sequence: CASSPGTSGVEQYF. CDR3 coding DNA: TGTGCCAGCAGCCCCGGGACTAGCGGGGTCGAGCAGTACTTC.

CDR3 amino acids: CASSNGTFGGGTQYF. The CDR3 coding sequence is TGTGCCAGCAGCAACGGTACTTTCGGTGGAGGTACGCAGTATTTT. V and J are TRBV7-3 and TRBJ2-3, with a possible D match to TRBD2 (5 bases). The CDR3 extends over 15 amino acids. Germline values: CDR1 SGHTA, CDR2 FQGTGA. With 5 bases removed from V and 8 bases from J, the gap between germline ends came to 20 bases.

The chain uses TRBV5-1 and TRBJ2-3; no clear D gene. The CDR3 covers 18 residues. V was cut by 0 bases and J by 5 bases, with 22 bases left in between. The germline gives CDR1 SGHRS, CDR2 YFSETQ. CDR3 sequence: CASSLEGHSPYRGDTQYF. CDR3 DNA: TGCGCCAGCAGCTTGGAGGGTCACTCCCCCTACCGCGGAGATACGCAGTATTTT.

This clone has more than one count but fewer than ten. V and J are TRBV19 and TRBJ1-2; 8 bases map to TRBD1. The ends lost 6 bases at V and 4 bases at J; junction bases unmatched: 13. This CDR3 is 16 amino acids long. CDR1 LNHDA and CDR2 SQIVND come from the germline V gene (reference sequence). The CDR3 nucleotides read TGTGCCAGTAGACATCAGTCGGGACAGGCCCTCTATGGCTACACCTTC. This codes for CASRHQSGQALYGYTF.

This sequence joins TRBV7-9 and TRBJ2-1; D might be TRBD2 (6 bases). V was clipped by 3 bases and J by 7 bases, with 19 bases between them. CDR1 and CDR2 (germline): SEHNR, FQNEAQ (reference sequence). This CDR3 spans 16 amino acids. For the CDR3, the DNA is TGTGCCAGCAGCTTCATGCGGGACCCTCCGGGGAATGAGCAGTTCTTC. Residues: CASSFMRDPPGNEQFF.

As regards this clone: The sample holds other DNA sequences that translate to the same CDR3. The chain recombines TRBV9 with TRBJ2-1; 7 bases map to TRBD1. The CDR3 spans 15 residues. The ends lost 3 bases at V and 1 base at J; junction bases unmatched: 4. The germline V gene encodes CDR1 SGDLS and CDR2 YYNGEE. The CDR3 sequence is CASSARDSSYNEQFF. Here the CDR3 DNA reads TGTGCCAGCAGCGCACGGGACAGTTCCTACAATGAGCAGTTCTTC.

The chain recombines TRBV19 with TRBJ2-1, with D perhaps given as TRBD1 or TRBD2 (5 bases each). The CDR3 extends over 13 amino acids. Germline CDR1 and CDR2: LNHDA and SQIVND (reference sequence). Deletions cut 6 bases from V and 2 bases from J, with 8 bases between. The CDR3 sequence: CASRRGAYNEQFF. The CDR3, as DNA: TGTGCCAGTAGAAGGGGAGCCTACAATGAGCAGTTCTTC.

This chain joins TRBV11-2 and TRBJ2-2, with a possible D match to TRBD1 (5 bases). CDR1 and CDR2 from the germline V gene are SGHAT and FQNNGV. Trimming shortened V by 5 bases and J by 0 bases, and 16 bases separated the two germline ends. The CDR3 sequence is 17 residues long. The CDR3 region has the DNA TGTGCCAGCAGCCCAGGGCGTTGGGTCGCGAACACCGGGGAGCTGTTTTTT. It codes for CASSPGRWVANTGELFF.

In its sample, this clone was seen once. The chain links TRBV7-8 to TRBJ2-1; D might be TRBD1 or TRBD2, each matching 5 bases. Trimming took off 6 bases at V and 0 bases at J, with 15 bases between the two ends. The germline V gene has CDR1 SGHVS and CDR2 FQNEAQ. The CDR3 consists of 16 residues. CDR3 sequence (DNA): TGTGCCAGCAGGACGGGGCTAACCAGCTCCTACAATGAGCAGTTCTTC. Protein: CASRTGLTSSYNEQFF.

This clone was seen once. The chain uses TRBV9 and TRBJ2-5, with 8 bases fitting TRBD1. After removal of 4 bases from V and 1 base from J, the junction contained 9 bases not matched to a gene. Germline-derived CDR1 and CDR2 are SGDLS and YYNGEE. This CDR3 is built from 16 residues. The DNA for the CDR3 is TGTGCCAGCAGCCCCAGGACAGGGTATGGCCAAGAGACCCAGTACTTC. Translation: CASSPRTGYGQETQYF.

Only one count was recorded for this clone. This chain connects TRBV6-1 to TRBJ1-4; no definite D call. V lost 4 bases and J 5 bases, leaving 5 bases between the germline ends. Germline loops: CDR1 MNHNS, CDR2 SASEGT. The CDR3 is 12 amino acids. In DNA form, the CDR3 reads TGTGCCAGCAGTGTACAGAATGAAAAACTGTTTTTT. Translation: CASSVQNEKLFF.

In its sample, this clone was seen once. The chain employs TRBV27 and TRBJ2-1; 7 nucleotides line up with TRBD2. CDR1 and CDR2 (germline): MNHEY, SMNVEV (reference sequence). Trimming took 3 bases from V and 5 from J; bases not matched to a gene: 7. The length of the CDR3 is 15 residues. As DNA, the CDR3 is TGTGCCAGCAGTTTTACAACTAGCGCCAACAATGAGCAGTTCTTC. Its protein is CASSFTTSANNEQFF.

The gene calls are TRBV6-1 and TRBJ1-2, with TRBD1 as a possible D gene (5 bases). CDR3 length: 15 amino acids. The V gene's germline CDR1 is MNHNS and CDR2 SASEGT. The V and J ends lost 2 bases and 3 bases respectively, with 13 bases between them. CDR3 DNA sequence: TGTGCCAGCAGTGAATCAGGGAAACCTTACTATGGCTACACCTTC. Residues: CASSESGKPYYGYTF.

This chain uses TRBV6-4 with TRBJ1-3; the D gene is possibly TRBD1 (6 bases). Between the trimmed V and J ends, which lost 8 bases and 0 bases, there was a span of 14 bases. CDR1 and CDR2 (germline): MRHNA, SNTAGT. The CDR3 is 15 amino acids. For the CDR3, the DNA is TGTGCCAGCCTTCGGACAGAGAGCTCTGGAAACACCATATATTTT. Amino acid sequence: CASLRTESSGNTIYF.

This clone was picked up a small number of times. The chain uses TRBV7-9 and TRBJ2-2, with 12 bases that match TRBD2. The germline V gene encodes CDR1 SEHNR and CDR2 FQNEAQ (reference sequence). V lost 4 bases, J lost 4 bases, and 1 base stayed unmatched. The CDR3 has 15 amino acids. The CDR3 bases are TGTGCCAGCAGCTCTAGCGGGAGGGGCACCGGGGAGCTGTTTTTT. Translated, it gives CASSSSGRGTGELFF. Full variable domain (rest looked up from reference TRBV7-9 and TRBJ2-2): DTGVSQNPRHKITKRGQNVTFRCDPISEHNRLYWYRQTLGQGPEFLTYFQNEAQLEKSRLLSDRFSAERPKGSFSTLEIQRTEQGDSAMYLCASSSSGRGTGELFFGEGSRLTVL.

The J gene is TRBJ2-3, the V gene TRBV27, with D possibly matching TRBD1 (8 bases). This CDR3 comprises 16 residues. CDR1 and CDR2 from the germline V gene are MNHEY and SMNVEV (reference sequence). The V gene lost 1 base and the J gene lost 3 bases, with 14 bases spanning the gap. The CDR3 coding sequence is TGTGCCAGCAGTTTATACGGACAGGGAGGGACAGATACGCAGTATTTT. Residues: CASSLYGQGGTDTQYF.

The rearrangement uses TRBV29-1 and TRBJ2-3; the D gene could be TRBD1 or TRBD2 (6 bases each). Looked up from germline, CDR1 is SQVTM and CDR2 is ANQGSEA. This CDR3 spans 15 amino acids. Trimming took off 6 bases at V and 3 bases at J, with 19 bases between the two ends. CDR3 residues: CSVHRGLGGTDTQYF. CDR3 DNA sequence: TGCAGCGTCCACCGGGGGCTAGGAGGGACAGATACGCAGTATTTT.

The chain is built from TRBV11-2 and TRBJ2-2; no clear D gene. The V end lost 5 bases, the J end lost 1 base, and 11 bases lay between the germline ends. The CDR3 totals 15 residues. The germline CDR1 and CDR2 sequences are SGHAT and FQNNGV. CDR3 nucleotides: TGTGCCAGCAGCCCCCGGGTGGGGAACACCGGGGAGCTGTTTTTT. It specifies CASSPRVGNTGELFF. The full variable domain, completed using reference TRBV11-2 and TRBJ2-2, is EAGVAQSPRYKIIEKRQSVAFWCNPISGHATLYWYQQILGQGPKLLIQFQNNGVVDDSQLPKDRFSAERLKGVDSTLKIQPAKLEDSAVYLCASSPRVGNTGELFFGEGSRLTVL.

This rearrangement joins TRBV7-3 to TRBJ2-6; TRBD1 matches 11 bases. CDR1 is SGHTA and CDR2 is FQGTGA in the germline V gene. The CDR3 is 17 amino acids. Losses at the gene ends were 6 bases for V and 2 bases for J; bases not matched to a gene: 6. The chain's CDR3 is CASSQGQGAAGANVLTF. In nucleotides, the CDR3 is TGTGCCAGCAGTCAAGGACAGGGGGCGGCTGGGGCCAACGTCCTGACTTTC.

This clone was found many times. This rearrangement joins TRBV6-6 to TRBJ1-5; possible D gene TRBD1, 5 bases. CDR3 size: 13 residues. Germline assignment: CDR1 MNHNY and CDR2 SVGAGI (reference sequence). The V and J ends lost 6 bases and 4 bases respectively, with 10 bases between them. The CDR3 protein is CASRQDGNQPQHF. CDR3 coding DNA: TGTGCCAGCAGACAGGACGGGAATCAGCCCCAGCATTTT.

Judged by abundance, this clone is medium-sized. The chain joins TRBV13 to TRBJ2-4; 7 positions match TRBD1. J gave up 0 bases and V 5 bases, and 1 base lay outside the gene matches. The CDR3 has 14 amino acids. The germline V gene encodes CDR1 PRHDT and CDR2 FYEKMQ (reference sequence). The CDR3 coding sequence is TGTGCCAGCAGCCACAGGGGAGCCAAAAACATTCAGTACTTC. It translates to CASSHRGAKNIQYF.

The chain has TRBV7-2 and TRBJ2-2; 8 bases align to TRBD1. V lost 6 bases, J lost 3 bases, and 12 bases stayed unmatched. Germline values: CDR1 SGHTA, CDR2 FQGNSA. The CDR3 sequence is 17 residues long. CDR3 loop: CASRQGVRGGYTGELFF. Here the CDR3 DNA reads TGTGCCAGCAGACAGGGGGTTCGGGGCGGTTACACCGGGGAGCTGTTTTTT.